This is a list of T cell receptor beta chains from one sample in a study of blood T cell repertoires in COVID-19. The table came from immunoSEQ multiplex PCR; TCRdb's copy has only in-frame clones and leaves some out. Of 75,000 to 95,000 clones in the sample, about nine tenths were seen once. Sequenced sample: peripheral blood. The receptors originated from a human donor in a cohort sampled during active COVID-19. The CDR3 runs from the conserved cysteine through the conserved F or W. The D gene is left open where the match is weak. The size of a clone is reported for some rows only, either as once, few or many, or as a class for expanded clones.

>NA|TRBV6-5|TRBJ2-1|TRBD2
CASRPGLAKNEQFF
TGTGCCAGCAGACCAGGACTAGCGAAGAATGAGCAGTTCTTC
>NA|TRBV6-2/TRBV6-3|TRBJ2-7|NA
CASSRSGWRELNEQYF
TGTGCCAGCAGCCGCTCCGGTTGGCGGGAACTGAACGAGCAGTACTTC
>once|TRBV4-1|TRBJ2-7|NA
CASSESGVRKRTYEQYF
TGCGCCAGCAGCGAATCAGGGGTTCGTAAGAGGACCTACGAGCAGTACTTC
>few|TRBV4-3|TRBJ2-1|TRBD1
CASSRLLQGSYNEQFF
TGCGCCAGCAGCCGTTTACTACAGGGGTCTTACAATGAGCAGTTCTTC
>NA|TRBV19|TRBJ1-5|TRBD1
CASSTRQGSNQPQHF
TGTGCCAGTAGTACAAGACAGGGGAGCAATCAGCCCCAGCATTTT
>NA|TRBV21-1|TRBJ1-2|NA
CASSKFGRSRVDGYTF
TGTGCCAGCAGCAAATTTGGTCGAAGCAGGGTCGATGGCTACACCTTC
>NA|TRBV19|TRBJ2-1|TRBD2
CASSFGGRRYNEQFF
TGTGCCAGTAGTTTTGGCGGGAGGCGCTACAATGAGCAGTTCTTC
>NA|TRBV6-1|TRBJ2-7|NA
CASSESPRRSYEQYF
TGTGCCAGCAGTGAATCCCCGCGGCGTAGCTACGAGCAGTACTTC
>NA|TRBV6-1|TRBJ2-5|NA
CASSEGPGETQYF
TGTGCCAGCAGTGAAGGCCCGGGTGAGACCCAGTACTTC
>NA|TRBV7-3|TRBJ2-1|TRBD1
CASSTGTGAWNEQFF
TGTGCCAGCAGCACCGGGACAGGGGCTTGGAATGAGCAGTTCTTC
>NA|TRBV19|TRBJ2-1|TRBD2
CASSIAGLAGEIRNEQFF
TGTGCCAGTAGTATAGCGGGACTAGCGGGAGAAATCCGCAATGAGCAGTTCTTC
>NA|TRBV19|TRBJ2-7|TRBD1
CASSTGDRGLYEQYF
TGTGCCAGTAGTACAGGGGACAGGGGACTCTACGAGCAGTACTTC
>NA|TRBV2|TRBJ1-4|TRBD1
CATQGAGEKLFF
TGTGCCACCCAGGGGGCTGGAGAAAAACTGTTTTTT
>NA|TRBV30|TRBJ1-1|NA
CAWSVLGGTGTEAFF
TGTGCCTGGAGTGTATTGGGGGGGACCGGTACTGAAGCTTTCTTT
>NA|TRBV5-1|TRBJ2-5|NA
CASSAQGRETQYF
TGCGCCAGCAGCGCACAGGGGAGGGAGACCCAGTACTTC
>NA|TRBV6-6|TRBJ2-5|TRBD2
CASSGTSGRGETQYF
TGTGCCAGCAGTGGGACTAGCGGACGTGGAGAGACCCAGTACTTC
>NA|TRBV19|TRBJ2-2|TRBD2
CASRASGGTGELFF
TGTGCCAGTAGAGCTAGCGGGGGCACCGGGGAGCTGTTTTTT
>NA|TRBV6-2/TRBV6-3|TRBJ2-3|TRBD2
CASSYSRRGGHTDTQYF
TGTGCCAGCAGTTACTCGAGGCGGGGGGGCCATACAGATACGCAGTATTTT
>NA|TRBV2|TRBJ2-1|NA
CASSELGWTYNEQFF
TGTGCCAGCAGTGAATTAGGTTGGACTTACAATGAGCAGTTCTTC
>NA|TRBV7-2|TRBJ2-5|TRBD2
CASSPRTSGETGETQYF
TGTGCCAGCAGCCCCCGGACTAGCGGGGAAACGGGAGAGACCCAGTACTTC
>NA|TRBV9|TRBJ2-5|TRBD2
CASSATSGSQETQYF
TGTGCCAGCAGCGCGACTAGCGGGTCACAAGAGACCCAGTACTTC
>once|TRBV14|TRBJ2-3|NA
CASSQDPGLRTDTQYF
TGTGCCAGCAGCCAAGATCCGGGTTTGAGAACAGATACGCAGTATTTT
>NA|TRBV3-1/TRBV3-2|TRBJ1-2|NA
CASSQGARLFTYGYTF
TGTGCCAGCAGCCAAGGGGCCAGGCTTTTCACCTATGGCTACACCTTC
>NA|TRBV18|TRBJ1-1|TRBD1
CASSPRTGGNTEAFF
TGTGCCAGCTCACCCAGGACAGGGGGTAACACTGAAGCTTTCTTT
>NA|TRBV5-1|TRBJ2-7|TRBD2
CASSLAASGTDEQYF
TGCGCCAGCAGCTTGGCGGCTAGCGGGACGGACGAGCAGTACTTC
>once|TRBV7-7|TRBJ2-5|NA
CASSLDMGGETQYF
TGTGCCAGCAGCTTAGACATGGGGGGAGAGACCCAGTACTTC
>NA|TRBV2|TRBJ2-3|TRBD2
CASSWTSGRTDTQYF
TGTGCCAGCAGTTGGACTAGCGGAAGAACAGATACGCAGTATTTT
>NA|TRBV5-4|TRBJ1-1|TRBD1
CATTAWSTGGDTEAFF
TGTGCCACCACAGCTTGGTCGACAGGGGGAGACACTGAAGCTTTCTTT
>NA|TRBV11-2|TRBJ1-2|NA
CASSSRGRFYGYTF
TGTGCCAGCAGCTCCCGAGGGCGGTTCTATGGCTACACCTTC
>once|TRBV5-1|TRBJ2-7|TRBD1
CASSLGQGGDEQYF
TGCGCCAGCAGCTTGGGACAGGGCGGCGACGAGCAGTACTTC
>once|TRBV14|TRBJ1-2|TRBD1
CASSSQGGYGYTF
TGTGCCAGCAGCTCCCAGGGGGGATATGGCTACACCTTC
>NA|TRBV29-1|TRBJ1-1|NA
CSVAPGNTEAFF
TGCAGCGTTGCTCCGGGGAACACTGAAGCTTTCTTT
>NA|TRBV6-5|TRBJ2-1|TRBD2
CASTGTTLLAEQFF
TGTGCCAGCACCGGGACTACCCTCCTGGCGGAGCAGTTCTTC
>NA|TRBV9|TRBJ2-7|NA
CASSVGRFSYEQYF
TGTGCCAGCAGCGTAGGGCGGTTTTCCTACGAGCAGTACTTC
>NA|TRBV27|TRBJ1-2|NA
CASSSTARNYGYTF
TGTGCCAGCAGTTCGACAGCCCGAAACTATGGCTACACCTTC
>NA|TRBV2|TRBJ2-3|TRBD2
CASPAPQRGRLDTQYF
TGTGCCAGCCCCGCGCCCCAGCGGGGAAGATTGGATACGCAGTATTTT
>NA|TRBV9|TRBJ1-6|NA
CASSVVDINSPLHF
TGTGCCAGCAGCGTAGTAGATATCAATTCACCCCTCCACTTT
>NA|TRBV19|TRBJ2-1|TRBD2
CASSRPASGFDNEQFF
TGTGCCAGTAGTCGCCCGGCTAGCGGGTTCGACAATGAGCAGTTCTTC
>NA|TRBV9|TRBJ1-3|NA
CASSHSGLSPGNTIYF
TGTGCCAGCAGCCACTCGGGATTATCCCCGGGAAACACCATATATTTT
>NA|TRBV6-5|TRBJ2-1|TRBD2
CASTRTSGVYNEQFF
TGTGCCAGCACCCGGACTAGCGGGGTGTACAATGAGCAGTTCTTC